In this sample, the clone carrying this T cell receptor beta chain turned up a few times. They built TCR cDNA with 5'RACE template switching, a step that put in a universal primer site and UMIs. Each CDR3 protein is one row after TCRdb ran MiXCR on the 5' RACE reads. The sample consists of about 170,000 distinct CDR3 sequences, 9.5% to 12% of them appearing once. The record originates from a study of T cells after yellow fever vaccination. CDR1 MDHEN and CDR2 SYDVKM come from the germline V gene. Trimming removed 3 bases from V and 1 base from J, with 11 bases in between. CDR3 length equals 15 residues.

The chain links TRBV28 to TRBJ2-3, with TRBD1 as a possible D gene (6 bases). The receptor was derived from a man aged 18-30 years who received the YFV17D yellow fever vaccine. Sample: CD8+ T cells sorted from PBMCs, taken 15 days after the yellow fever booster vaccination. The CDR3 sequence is CASSFVGQRTDTQYF. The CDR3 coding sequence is TGTGCCAGCAGTTTCGTAGGACAGCGCACAGATACGCAGTATTTT.